These 19 T cell receptor beta chains share one sample of origin, sequenced in a study of T-cell memory formation after mild COVID-19. TCRdb itself ran the 5' RACE reads through MiXCR, one entry per CDR3 protein. The sample has 30,000 to 45,000 distinct CDR3 sequences; approximately 10% are singletons. The sequenced sample was PBMCs or a T cell subset sorted from them (not recorded which). The receptors originated from a man aged 18 to 29 who had mild COVID-19 (a few samples of this study predate the infection). Cell type and time point are not known.

By share of the sample, this clonotype is medium-sized (0.01 to 0.1%). The gene calls are TRBV7-2 and TRBJ1-1, with D unclear. CDR3 length equals 12 residues. CDR1 and CDR2 (germline): SGHTA, FQGNSA. Trimming cost V 5 bases and J 4 bases, with 8 bases left between them. The CDR3 here is CASSISSTEAFF. The CDR3 nucleotides are TGTGCCAGCAGCATAAGTTCCACTGAAGCTTTCTTT.

This clonotype was recorded at least ten times. This chain uses TRBV19 with TRBJ1-3; the D gene is possibly TRBD1 (5 bases). Germline values: CDR1 LNHDA, CDR2 SQIVND (reference sequence). The CDR3 has 16 amino acids. V lost 7 bases to trimming and J lost 0 bases, with 16 bases between them. The chain's CDR3 is CASTTFNRNSGNTIYF. CDR3 in DNA: TGTGCCAGTACTACCTTCAACAGGAACTCTGGAAACACCATATATTTT.

The chain is built from TRBV7-9 and TRBJ2-5, with 9 bases aligning to TRBD2. Per the germline V gene, CDR1 is SEHNR and CDR2 is FQNEAQ (reference sequence). J lost 4 bases, V lost 6 bases, and 6 bases had no gene match. The CDR3 is made up of 14 amino acids. Here the CDR3 reads CASSHSGGVETQYF. The CDR3 DNA reads TGTGCCAGCAGTCATAGCGGGGGAGTAGAGACCCAGTACTTC.

This clonotype was observed a handful of times. This rearrangement joins TRBV12-3 or TRBV12-4 to TRBJ2-5, with 9 bases that match TRBD1. This CDR3 is 18 amino acids long. Losses at the gene ends were 6 bases for V and 0 bases for J; bases not matched to a gene: 14. CDR3 sequence (DNA): TGTGCCAGCAGGGATCCCTACCTAAGACAGGGGGACCAAGAGACCCAGTACTTC. Its protein product is CASRDPYLRQGDQETQYF.

This clonotype appeared many times. The chain recombines TRBV3-1 with TRBJ1-4; 7 bases match TRBD1. V was pared by 5 bases and J by 8 bases, with 8 bases of the junction left unmatched. The CDR3 has 14 residues. Per germline, CDR1 LGHDT and CDR2 YNNKEL (reference sequence). The CDR3 DNA follows: TGTGCCAGCAGCTTGACAGGGTACTACGAAAAACTGTTTTTT. Its translation is CASSLTGYYEKLFF.

The chain carries TRBV28 and TRBJ1-1; D gene unclear. V shed 3 bases and J shed 5 bases, with 13 bases lying between them. Looked up from germline, CDR1 is MDHEN and CDR2 is SYDVKM. CDR3 length: 14 residues. CDR3 DNA: TGTGCCAGCAGTTTCGACGCTCATGGGACTGAAGCTTTCTTT. Its protein product is CASSFDAHGTEAFF.

The sample holds a few counts of this clonotype. The CDR3 protein is CASSRGLAGGRETQYF. The CDR3 region has the DNA TGTGCCAGCAGCAGAGGACTAGCGGGGGGCCGTGAGACCCAGTACTTC. The chain has TRBV5-6 and TRBJ2-5, with 14 bases fitting TRBD2. The trim removed 4 bases at V and 5 bases at J, leaving 7 bases unmatched. The CDR3 is made up of 16 amino acids. Germline-derived CDR1 and CDR2 are SGHDT and YYEEEE.

This clonotype was recorded many times. The chain recombines TRBV7-2 with TRBJ1-1, with D maybe TRBD1 (5 bases). The V end was cut by 5 bases, the J end by 9 bases, with 16 bases between. The CDR3 sequence is 13 residues long. CDR1 and CDR2 from the germline V gene are SGHTA and FQGNSA. Here the CDR3 DNA reads TGTGCCAGCAGCGACTTTCAGGGCGAGAAAGCTTTCTTT. This codes for CASSDFQGEKAFF.

This clonotype was detected only a few times. The chain links TRBV6-4 to TRBJ1-1; maybe TRBD1 (5 bases). This CDR3 comprises 13 residues. The germline gives CDR1 MRHNA, CDR2 SNTAGT. V dropped 2 bases and J dropped 2 bases, with 6 bases sitting between them. This chain's CDR3 is CASSDRDNTEAFF. In DNA form, the CDR3 reads TGTGCCAGCAGTGACCGGGACAACACTGAAGCTTTCTTT.

In this sample, this clonotype turned up many times. The chain employs TRBV4-1 and TRBJ2-5, with TRBD1 identical over 8 bases. Germline V CDR1 and CDR2: MGHRA, YSYEKL. J lost 0 bases, V lost 4 bases, and 4 bases had no gene match. The CDR3 contains 15 residues. CDR3 sequence reads: CASSRTGSYQETQYF. CDR3 DNA: TGCGCCAGCAGCCGGACAGGGTCGTACCAAGAGACCCAGTACTTC.

The chain joins TRBV4-1 to TRBJ2-1; no clear D gene. V lost 4 bases, J lost 6 bases, and 10 bases lay in between. This CDR3 has 13 amino acids. Germline V gene data show CDR1 as MGHRA and CDR2 as YSYEKL. The CDR3 region is CASSLPSRNEQFF. The CDR3 DNA reads as TGCGCCAGCAGCCTCCCCTCCCGCAATGAGCAGTTCTTC.

This clonotype was counted ten times or more. The chain couples TRBV6-5 to TRBJ2-3, with D perhaps TRBD2 (6 bases). CDR1 MNHEY and CDR2 SVGAGI come from the germline V gene. V lost 2 bases, J lost 4 bases, and 10 bases lay in between. This CDR3 comprises 14 residues. CDR3 region: CASSYAGGADTQYF. CDR3 nucleotide sequence: TGTGCCAGCAGTTACGCCGGGGGAGCAGATACGCAGTATTTT.

CDR3 nucleotides: TGTGCCACCAGCAGACTCGGGATGACCTACGAGCAGTACTTC. This codes for CATSRLGMTYEQYF. J is TRBJ2-7 and V is TRBV15; perhaps TRBD2 as D (5 bases). The CDR3 spans 14 residues. The ends were cut back, 2 bases at V and 2 bases at J, with 10 bases in the middle. The V gene's germline CDR1 is LNHNV and CDR2 YYDKDF (reference sequence).

The chain joins TRBV20-1 to TRBJ2-1; 7 bases map to TRBD2. CDR1 DFQATT and CDR2 SNEGSKA come from the germline V gene (reference sequence). V lost 3 bases, J lost 8 bases, and 1 base stayed unmatched. The CDR3 runs 11 residues. Written as DNA, the CDR3 is TGCAGTGCTAGTAGCGGGCATGAGCAGTTCTTC. This gives the protein CSASSGHEQFF.

This clonotype was seen ten or more times. The genes are TRBV29-1 and TRBJ2-3; maybe TRBD2 (5 bases). Trimming took 6 bases from V and 4 from J, leaving 14 bases between them. The length of the CDR3 is 13 residues. Germline CDR1 and CDR2: SQVTM and ANQGSEA. CDR3 amino acids: CSVQLDLADTQYF. The CDR3 DNA is TGCAGCGTACAACTAGATCTGGCAGATACGCAGTATTTT.

This clonotype was picked up many times. This chain connects TRBV5-1 to TRBJ2-1; no reliable D call. The CDR3 covers 15 residues. Trimming cost V 0 bases and J 7 bases, with 14 bases left between them. The V gene's germline CDR1 is SGHRS and CDR2 YFSETQ. CDR3 DNA sequence: TGCGCCAGCAGCTTGGCCGTTCTAGGTGAAAATGAGCAGTTCTTC. Amino acid sequence: CASSLAVLGENEQFF. Full variable domain (remainder filled in from reference TRBV5-1 and TRBJ2-1): KAGVTQTPRYLIKTRGQQVTLSCSPISGHRSVSWYQQTPGQGLQFLFEYFSETQRNKGNFPGRFSGRQFSNSRSEMNVSTLELGDSALYLCASSLAVLGENEQFFGPGTRLTVL.

Judged by abundance, this clonotype is medium-sized (0.01 to 0.1%). The genes are TRBV7-9 and TRBJ2-1; D uncertain. Per the germline V gene, CDR1 is SEHNR and CDR2 is FQNEAQ (reference sequence). This CDR3 spans 14 amino acids. V gave up 3 bases and J gave up 5 bases, with 11 bases separating them. This chain's CDR3 is CASSFWGLDNEQFF. In DNA form, the CDR3 reads TGTGCCAGCAGCTTTTGGGGTTTGGACAATGAGCAGTTCTTC.

This clonotype was seen many times. The chain has TRBV10-3 and TRBJ1-1, with D unclear. Germline CDR1 and CDR2: ENHRY and SYGVKD. Trimming cost V 2 bases and J 4 bases, with 14 bases left between them. This CDR3 region has 15 residues. For the CDR3, the DNA is TGTGCCATCAGTGAGGGCCTCCCTAGGAGCACTGAAGCTTTCTTT. This encodes CAISEGLPRSTEAFF.

This clonotype has a count of ten or more. The CDR3 DNA reads as TGTGCCAGCTCACCACCGTTAAGGGGTACAGGCAATGAGCAGTTCTTC. This sequence encodes CASSPPLRGTGNEQFF. V gene TRBV18 combines with J gene TRBJ2-1; tentative D call: TRBD1 (5 bases). This CDR3 is built from 16 residues. Germline values: CDR1 KGHSH, CDR2 LQKENI. Trimming cost V 0 bases and J 6 bases, with 15 bases left between them.